One and the same sample provided the 7 T cell receptor beta chains below, sequenced in a study of T cell repertoires in cytomegalovirus infection. MiXCR was run by TCRdb on the reads, yielding one entry per CDR3 protein. The sample lists approximately 730,000 distinct CDR3 sequences; roughly 28% were seen once. For these TCRs, the target antigens are not known. The material was cultured CD8+ T cells from PBMCs, obtained from culture after CMV antigen stimulation. The receptor source for this set is a human donor in good health (CMV status not recorded). Some clones in this sample may be carry-over from other donors' samples.

The chain has TRBV24-1 and TRBJ2-5; D is uncertain. CDR3 length: 14 residues. V was shortened by 2 bases and J by 1 base, with 7 bases between the two germline ends. CDR1 and CDR2 (germline): KGHDR, SFDVKD. The CDR3 reads CATSDYKGQETQYF. CDR3 coding DNA: TGTGCCACCAGTGATTACAAGGGCCAAGAGACCCAGTACTTC.

This clonotype was seen ten or more times. This chain joins TRBV6-5 and TRBJ2-7; tentative D call: TRBD1 (6 bases). This CDR3 region has 14 residues. Germline values: CDR1 MNHEY, CDR2 SVGAGI. V lost 1 base and J lost 3, with 10 bases in between. The CDR3 nucleotides are TGTGCCAGCAGTTACTTACAGGGTTACTACGAGCAGTACTTC. Translating gives CASSYLQGYYEQYF.

The chain's CDR3 is CASRWDRVDEQYF. CDR3 bases: TGTGCCAGCAGGTGGGACAGGGTCGACGAGCAGTACTTC. This rearrangement joins TRBV5-8 to TRBJ2-7, with 9 nucleotides matching TRBD1. The length of the CDR3 is 13 residues. Germline V lookup: CDR1 SGHTS, CDR2 YDEGEE. The junction had 5 bases not matched to a gene; V was cut back by 5 bases and J by 5 bases.

This rearrangement joins TRBV13 to TRBJ2-7, with a weak D call TRBD2 (7 bases). Germline V gene sequence: CDR1 PRHDT, CDR2 FYEKMQ (reference sequence). The V end lost 0 bases, the J end lost 7 bases, and 16 bases lay between the germline ends. This CDR3 contains 15 residues. The CDR3 loop reads CASSLGGGQGTEQYF. In nucleotides, the CDR3 is TGTGCCAGCAGCTTAGGCGGGGGGCAGGGAACGGAGCAGTACTTC.

The rearrangement uses TRBV5-4 and TRBJ2-5; D perhaps matches TRBD2 (6 bases). V was cut by 3 bases and J by 3 bases, with 21 bases left in between. Germline V gene data show CDR1 as SGHNT and CDR2 as YYREEE (reference sequence). This CDR3 contains 17 residues. Written as DNA, the CDR3 is TGTGCCAGCAGCTCTCTCGAGCTAGGGGAGGTAGAAGAGACCCAGTACTTC. Translation: CASSSLELGEVEETQYF. The variable domain in full, completed from reference TRBV5-4 and TRBJ2-5, reads ETGVTQSPTHLIKTRGQQVTLRCSSQSGHNTVSWYQQALGQGPQFIFQYYREEENGRGNFPPRFSGLQFPNYSSELNVNALELDDSALYLCASSSLELGEVEETQYFGPGTRLLVL.

The chain links TRBV14 to TRBJ2-1; D is unclear. V lost 3 bases and J lost 9, with 9 bases in between. From germline, CDR1 is SGHDN and CDR2 FVKESK. This CDR3 is 12 amino acids long. CDR3 in DNA: TGTGCCAGCAGCCACATAGATGGTGAGCAGTTCTTC. It translates to CASSHIDGEQFF.

J is TRBJ2-7 and V is TRBV13; a possible D gene is TRBD1 (6 bases). The CDR3 contains 15 residues. Germline CDR1 is PRHDT and CDR2 is FYEKMQ (reference sequence). Trimming left V 4 bases short and J 4 bases short, with 17 bases between. CDR3 protein: CASSSPIGGRYEQYF. The DNA for the CDR3 is TGTGCCAGCAGCTCTCCTATAGGGGGTAGGTACGAGCAGTACTTC.